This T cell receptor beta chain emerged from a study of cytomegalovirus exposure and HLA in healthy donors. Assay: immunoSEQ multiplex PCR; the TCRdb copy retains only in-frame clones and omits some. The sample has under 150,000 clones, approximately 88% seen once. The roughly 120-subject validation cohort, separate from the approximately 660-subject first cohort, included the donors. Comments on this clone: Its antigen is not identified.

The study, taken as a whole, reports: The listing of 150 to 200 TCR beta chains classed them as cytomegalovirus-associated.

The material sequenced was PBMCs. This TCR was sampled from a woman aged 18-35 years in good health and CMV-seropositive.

This CDR3 reads CAWSRARTGGGNQPQHF. The CDR3 nucleotides are TGTGCCTGGAGTCGAGCTAGGACAGGGGGCGGCAATCAGCCCCAGCATTTT. V gene TRBV30 combines with J gene TRBJ1-5; the match to TRBD1 covers 11 bases. CDR1 and CDR2 from the germline V gene are GTSNPN and SVGIG (reference sequence). The CDR3 length is 17 residues. V lost 2 bases and J lost 2; bases outside the gene matches: 8.